This T cell receptor beta chain was found in a study of technical replicates of blood from a few donors. Trimming at V came to 5 bases and at J to 4 bases, leaving 8 bases not matched to a gene. Germline-derived CDR1 and CDR2 are SEHNR and FQNEAQ (reference sequence). CDR3 size: 15 residues. Here immunoSEQ multiplex PCR was the method, and the copy in TCRdb shows in-frame clones only, minus some. The data contain about 66,000 clones, roughly nine tenths of them seen just once; the ten biggest clones take up about 4.9%. The clonotype originates from a human donor in good health. Some clones in this sample may be carry-over from other donors' samples. The chain uses TRBV7-9 and TRBJ2-3; 8 nucleotides agree with TRBD1. The sequencing input was PBMCs. CDR3 sequence reads: CASSTGTGGADTQYF. The CDR3 nucleotides read TGTGCCAGCAGCACTGGGACAGGTGGCGCAGATACGCAGTATTTT.